This TCR beta chain was sequenced for a study of beta chain features in type 1 diabetes. Study context: Sorted cell examination encompassed over 90,000,000 cells across all samples. Study conclusions and caveats: There were fewer insertions and more deletions at the VDJ junctions of type 1 diabetes patients. Any HLA effect on TCRB rearrangement was left unresolved by small sub-analyses. Shorter templates may be favored by PCR, equally so in patients and controls.

The length of the CDR3 is 18 residues. Germline trimming cut 1 base from V and 14 bases from J; bases unmatched to any gene: 21. Germline V gene lookup returns CDR1 SGHTA and CDR2 FQGNSA. Of the isolated RNA, all was reverse transcribed, and so the sequenced material was expressed TCRB transcripts. Method: immunoSEQ multiplex PCR; TCRdb's copy keeps in-frame clones and lacks some. This table holds 350,000 to 450,000 clones, approximately 15% found once. This clone was observed a handful of times. No antigen is known for it. The sample taken for sequencing was naive CD4+ T cells from blood. V is TRBV7-2 and J is TRBJ2-3; 10 positions match TRBD2. The receptor was isolated from a man aged 25 to 40 in good health. The chain's CDR3 is CASSLGVVSGRDRRGAYF. The CDR3, as DNA: TGTGCCAGCAGCTTAGGGGTGGTGAGCGGGAGGGATCGACGAGGCGCGTATTTT.